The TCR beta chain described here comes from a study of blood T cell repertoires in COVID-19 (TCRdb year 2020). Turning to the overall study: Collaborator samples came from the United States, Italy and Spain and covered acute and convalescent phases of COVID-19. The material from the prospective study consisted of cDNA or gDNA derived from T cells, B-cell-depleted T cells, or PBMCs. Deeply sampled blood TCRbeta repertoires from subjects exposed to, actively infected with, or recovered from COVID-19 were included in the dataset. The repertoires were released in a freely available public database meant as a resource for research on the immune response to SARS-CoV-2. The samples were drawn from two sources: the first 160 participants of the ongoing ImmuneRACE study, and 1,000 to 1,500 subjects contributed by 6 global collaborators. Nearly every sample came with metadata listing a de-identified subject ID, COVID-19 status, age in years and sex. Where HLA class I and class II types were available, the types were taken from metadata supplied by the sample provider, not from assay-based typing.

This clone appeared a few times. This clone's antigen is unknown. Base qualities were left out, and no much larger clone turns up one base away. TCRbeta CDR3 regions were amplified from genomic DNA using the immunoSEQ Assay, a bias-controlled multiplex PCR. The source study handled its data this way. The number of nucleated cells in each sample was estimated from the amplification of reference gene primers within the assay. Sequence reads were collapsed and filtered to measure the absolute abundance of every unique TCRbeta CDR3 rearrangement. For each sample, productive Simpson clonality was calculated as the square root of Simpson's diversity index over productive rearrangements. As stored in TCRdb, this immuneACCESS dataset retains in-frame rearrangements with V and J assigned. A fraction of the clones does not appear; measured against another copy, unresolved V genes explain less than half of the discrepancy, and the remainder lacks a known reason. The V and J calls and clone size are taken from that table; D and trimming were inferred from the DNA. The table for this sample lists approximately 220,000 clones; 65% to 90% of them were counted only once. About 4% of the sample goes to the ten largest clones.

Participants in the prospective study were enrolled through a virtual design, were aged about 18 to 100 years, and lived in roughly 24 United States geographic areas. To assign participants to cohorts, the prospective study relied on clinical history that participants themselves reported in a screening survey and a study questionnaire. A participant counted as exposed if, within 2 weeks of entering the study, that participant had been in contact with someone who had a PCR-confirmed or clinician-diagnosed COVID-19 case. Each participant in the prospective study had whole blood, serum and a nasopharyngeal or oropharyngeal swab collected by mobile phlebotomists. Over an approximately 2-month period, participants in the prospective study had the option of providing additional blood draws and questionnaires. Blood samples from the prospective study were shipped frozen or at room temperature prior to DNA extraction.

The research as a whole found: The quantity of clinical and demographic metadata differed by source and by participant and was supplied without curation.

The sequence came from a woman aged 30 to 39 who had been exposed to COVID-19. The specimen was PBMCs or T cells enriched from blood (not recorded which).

The nucleotides are TGTGCCAGCAGCTTAACGAGGGGGCCTGGAAACACCATATATTTT. Protein translation: CASSLTRGPGNTIYF. The sequence joins TRBV11-2 to TRBJ1-3; the central 7 bases match TRBD1. From a lookup of the germline V gene, CDR1 and CDR2 are SGHAT and FQNNGV. Germline trimming amounts to 2 bases on V and 2 bases on J, with 3 as the count of junction bases outside the gene matches. The CDR3 contains 15 residues, cysteine and phenylalanine counted. Just the 45-base CDR3 DNA is kept, in frame starting at base 1.